Listed here is a single TCR beta chain. These data originate in a study of blood T cells in healthy people across ages. Total RNA, at least 6 micrograms per sample, was extracted from PBMCs. This CDR3 region has 14 residues. Germline lookup yields CDR1 SEHNR and CDR2 FQNEAQ (reference sequence). Through a sample-barcoded 5' primer and a J-beta primer mix, a second PCR was run for roughly 6 to 11 cycles. TCRdb recomputed calls from the 5' RACE reads with MiXCR, one row per CDR3 protein. The data show some 700,000 distinct CDR3 sequences, approximately 21% seen once. The chain joins TRBV7-9 to TRBJ2-5; D is ambiguous. Gene TRBJ2-7 matches the end of the DNA better, so the J call may be wrong. The sample was blood. The receptor was derived from a man aged 65 to 85 in good health. In DNA form, the CDR3 reads TGTGCCAGCAGCTCACCCCGGACCCCCTACGAGCAGTACTTC. It codes for CASSSPRTPYEQYF.